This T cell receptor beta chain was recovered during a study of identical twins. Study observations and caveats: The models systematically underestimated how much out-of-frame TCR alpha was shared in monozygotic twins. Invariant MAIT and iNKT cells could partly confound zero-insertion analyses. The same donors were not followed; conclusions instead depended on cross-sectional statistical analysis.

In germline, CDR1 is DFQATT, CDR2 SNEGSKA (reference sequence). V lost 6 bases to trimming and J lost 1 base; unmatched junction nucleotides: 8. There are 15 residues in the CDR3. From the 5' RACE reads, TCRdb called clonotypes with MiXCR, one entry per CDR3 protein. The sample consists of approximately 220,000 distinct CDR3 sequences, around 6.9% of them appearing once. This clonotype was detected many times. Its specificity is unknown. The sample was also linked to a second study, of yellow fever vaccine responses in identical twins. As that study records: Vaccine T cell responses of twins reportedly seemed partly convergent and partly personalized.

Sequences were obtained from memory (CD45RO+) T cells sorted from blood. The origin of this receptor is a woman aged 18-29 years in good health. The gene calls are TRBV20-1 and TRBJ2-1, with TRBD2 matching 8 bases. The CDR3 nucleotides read TGCAGTGCAGCCACTAGCGGACCTTCCTACAATGAGCAGTTCTTC. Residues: CSAATSGPSYNEQFF.